This is a list of T cell receptor beta chains from one sample in a study of shared clonotypes between healthy human individuals. Assay: immunoSEQ multiplex PCR; the TCRdb copy retains only in-frame clones and omits some. Seen here are about 2.2 million clones, over 85% observed once, and the top ten hold 1.5% to 2%. The sequencing sample was made of naive CD8+ T cells from PBMCs. Receptor source: a man between 18 and 35 years old in good health. Some clones in this sample may be carry-over from other donors' samples. Each CDR3 is given without its conserved first and last residue.

j_call v_call cdr3_aa
TRBJ2-1 TRBV4-1 ASSQVLQGHEQF
TRBJ2-7 TRBV28 ASSQGDEQY
TRBJ2-7 TRBV5-6 ASSSGWGRYYEQY
TRBJ2-1 TRBV5-8 ASSLGLASYNEQF
TRBJ1-4 TRBV4-3 ASSQGLTATNEKLF
TRBJ2-1 TRBV4-3 ASSFHSGTGGNEQF
TRBJ2-7 TRBV6-5 ASSSSFQQY
TRBJ2-1 TRBV4-2 ASSQGSSGIYNEQF
TRBJ2-5 TRBV18 ASSPPGKPRTETQY
TRBJ2-7 TRBV7-8 ASSTQGASAYEQY
TRBJ2-3 TRBV10-3 ATLGVPKTGNTQY
TRBJ2-1 TRBV6-1 ASSVRTVYEQF
TRBJ2-7 TRBV7-9 ASSFFAYEQY
TRBJ2-2 TRBV18 ASSPLREDTGELF
TRBJ2-7 TRBV6-5 ASSYRTGSYEQY
TRBJ2-7 TRBV28 ASSGQGGSYEQY
TRBJ1-1 TRBV6-5 ASSLTKGDTEAF
TRBJ2-1 TRBV28 ASSSTSGSSYNEQF
TRBJ2-1 TRBV7-9 ASSLATANNEQF
TRBJ2-3 TRBV4-3 ASSQGSGGGTDTQY
TRBJ1-1 TRBV11-2 ASSFWRGAHTEAF
TRBJ1-2 TRBV4-1 ASSQAGTYGGYT
TRBJ2-2 TRBV9 ASSLTGQGLSGELF
TRBJ2-1 TRBV27 ASSLSGGDNEQF
TRBJ1-1 TRBV7-9 ASSSTYTEAF
TRBJ1-4 TRBV27 ASSLTGGWANEKLF
TRBJ1-2 TRBV29-1 SVVESGGWGYT
TRBJ2-3 TRBV7-6 ASSSVAGVSTDTQY
TRBJ2-3 TRBV2 ASSVYRVTDTQY
TRBJ2-3 TRBV27 ASSGAGTGVWDTQY
TRBJ1-2 TRBV7-2 ASKTAIYGYT
TRBJ1-2 TRBV2 ASSLRDRGVINYGYT
TRBJ1-2 TRBV27 ASRGGDDYGYT
TRBJ1-2 TRBV6-1 ASSGLRGLHYGYT
TRBJ2-3 TRBV7-3 ASSSLAGGRDTQY
TRBJ2-7 TRBV29-1 SVVDRGDYEQY
TRBJ1-1 TRBV10-3 AIQGHRTEAF
TRBJ1-1 TRBV4-1 ASSQGGAQGNTEAF
TRBJ2-7 TRBV27 ASSSGLALAYEQY
TRBJ2-7 TRBV18 ASSPPNPYRGRAYEQY
TRBJ2-2 TRBV5-1 ASQAEVTGELF